This T cell receptor (beta chain) came from a study of T cell repertoires in cytomegalovirus infection. Comments on this clonotype: As yet, its antigen is unknown.

Germline V gene lookup returns CDR1 MNHEY and CDR2 SMNVEV (reference sequence). This CDR3 has 15 residues. V lost 2 bases and J lost 0, with 11 bases in between. TCRdb re-derived calls from the reads in MiXCR, one entry per CDR3 protein. The table has 750,000 to 950,000 distinct CDR3 sequences, about 28% seen once; the top ten hold around 13%. The sample here was cultured CD8+ T cells from PBMCs, taken from culture after CMV antigen stimulation. The chain couples TRBV27 to TRBJ2-7; D possibly matches TRBD1 or TRBD2 (6 bases each). This sequence originates from a human donor in good health (CMV status not recorded). Some clones in this sample may be carry-over from other donors' samples. CDR3 coding DNA: TGTGCCAGCAGTTTAGGAGGGGGGACCTCCTACGAGCAGTACTTC. Translating it yields CASSLGGGTSYEQYF.